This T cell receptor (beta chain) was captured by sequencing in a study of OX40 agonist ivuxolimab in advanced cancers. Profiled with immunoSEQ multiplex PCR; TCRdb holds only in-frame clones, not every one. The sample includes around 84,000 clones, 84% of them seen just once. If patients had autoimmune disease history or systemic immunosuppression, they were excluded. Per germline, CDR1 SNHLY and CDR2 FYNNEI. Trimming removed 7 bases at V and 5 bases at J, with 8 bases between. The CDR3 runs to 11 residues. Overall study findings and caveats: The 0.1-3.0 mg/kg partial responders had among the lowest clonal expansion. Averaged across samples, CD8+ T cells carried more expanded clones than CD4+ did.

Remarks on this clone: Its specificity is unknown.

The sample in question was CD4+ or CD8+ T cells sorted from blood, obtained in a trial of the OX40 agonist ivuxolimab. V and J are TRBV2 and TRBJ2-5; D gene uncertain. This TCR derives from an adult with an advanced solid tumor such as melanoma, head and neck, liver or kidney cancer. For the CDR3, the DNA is TGTGCCAGCACCGAGGCGGAGACCCAGTACTTC. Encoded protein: CASTEAETQYF. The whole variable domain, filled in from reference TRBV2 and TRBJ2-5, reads EPEVTQTPSHQVTQMGQEVILRCVPISNHLYFYWYRQILGQKVEFLVSFYNNEISEKSEIFDDQFSVERPDGSNFTLKIRSTKLEDSAMYFCASTEAETQYFGPGTRLLVL.